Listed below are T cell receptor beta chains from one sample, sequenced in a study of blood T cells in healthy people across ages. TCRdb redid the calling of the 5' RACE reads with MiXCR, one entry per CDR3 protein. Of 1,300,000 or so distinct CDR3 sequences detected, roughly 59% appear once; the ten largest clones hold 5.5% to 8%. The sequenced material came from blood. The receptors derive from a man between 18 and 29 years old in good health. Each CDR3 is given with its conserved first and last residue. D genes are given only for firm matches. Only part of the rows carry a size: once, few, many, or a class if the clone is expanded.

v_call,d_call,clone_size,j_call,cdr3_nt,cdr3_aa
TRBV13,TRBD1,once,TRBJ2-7,TGTGCCAGCAGCCGGGGAGACAGGGCCGAGCAGTACTTC,CASSRGDRAEQYF
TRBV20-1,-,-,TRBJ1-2,TGCAGTGCTGGCAGGGTGAACTATGGCTACACCTTC,CSAGRVNYGYTF
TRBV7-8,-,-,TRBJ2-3,TGTGCCAGCAGCTTAGGCATATACCCTGGACCGAAAGATACGCAGTATTTT,CASSLGIYPGPKDTQYF
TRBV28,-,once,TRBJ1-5,TGTGCCAGCAGGAGAACAGGGATGGGCAATCAGCCCCAGCATTTT,CASRRTGMGNQPQHF
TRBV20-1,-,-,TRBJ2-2,TGCAGTGCTCCCCGCCTCGCGAACACCGGGGAGCTGTTTTTT,CSAPRLANTGELFF
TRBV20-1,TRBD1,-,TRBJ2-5,TGCAGTGCTAGAACGGACAGGGGAGGTGAGCAGTACTTC,CSARTDRGGEQYF
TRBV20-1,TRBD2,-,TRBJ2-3,TGCAGTGCTATAAGGCCTAGCGGGAGGGGTACAGATACGCAGTATTTT,CSAIRPSGRGTDTQYF
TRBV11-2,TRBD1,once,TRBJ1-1,TGTGCCAGCAGCGGACGGGACAGGATACTCCATATGAACACTGAAGCTTTCTTT,CASSGRDRILHMNTEAFF
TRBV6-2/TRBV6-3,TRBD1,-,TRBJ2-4,TGTGCCAGCAGCGCTTGGGACAGCAGAGCCAAAAACGTTCAGTACTTC,CASSAWDSRAKNVQYF
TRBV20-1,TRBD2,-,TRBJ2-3,TGCAGTGCTAGAGAGCGGACTAGCGGATTCACAGATACGCAGTATTTT,CSARERTSGFTDTQYF
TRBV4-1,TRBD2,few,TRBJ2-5,TGCGCCAGCAGCCAGACTAGCGAGATAGAGACCCAGTACTTC,CASSQTSEIETQYF
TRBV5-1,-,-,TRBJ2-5,TGCGCCAGCAGCTTGCCGACTCGCACGGGAGAGACCCAGTACTTC,CASSLPTRTGETQYF
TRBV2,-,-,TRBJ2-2,TGTGCCAGCAGCCCAGTGCCCGGGACTCCTAACACCGGGGAGCTGTTTTTT,CASSPVPGTPNTGELFF
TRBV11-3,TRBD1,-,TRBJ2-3,TGTGCCAGCAGCCTTTACAGGGGCTGGGGTGCAGATACGCAGTATTTT,CASSLYRGWGADTQYF
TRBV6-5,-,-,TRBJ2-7,TGTGCCAGCGGACTGGCCCCCTCCTCCGAGCAGTACTTC,CASGLAPSSEQYF
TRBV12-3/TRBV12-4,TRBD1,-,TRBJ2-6,TGTGCCAGCAGTTTCCGGGGGACAGGGACTTCCTCTGGGGCCAACGTCCTGACTTTC,CASSFRGTGTSSGANVLTF
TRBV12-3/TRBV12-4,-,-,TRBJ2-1,TGTGCCAGCAGTTCCCCGCCAAACTACAATGAGCAGTTCTTC,CASSSPPNYNEQFF
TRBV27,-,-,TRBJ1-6,TGTGCCAGCAGTTCTGGGATTTATTCACCCCTCCACTTT,CASSSGIYSPLHF
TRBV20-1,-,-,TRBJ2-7,TGCAGTGCTAGTGACAGAGACTCCTACGAGCAGTACTTC,CSASDRDSYEQYF
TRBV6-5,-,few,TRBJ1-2,TGTGCCAGCCTTGACGGGCTCGGCTACACCTTC,CASLDGLGYTF
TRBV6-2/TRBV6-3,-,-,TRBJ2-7,TGTGCCAGCAGTTACAATCCGAGCTCCTACGAGCAGTACTTC,CASSYNPSSYEQYF
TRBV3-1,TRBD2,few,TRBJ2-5,TGTGCCAGCAGCCACGGGACTAGCGGGAGAATACAGTACTTC,CASSHGTSGRIQYF
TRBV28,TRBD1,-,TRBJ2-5,TGTGCCAGCAGCCAACCGGGACAGGGCCCGGAGACCCAGTACTTC,CASSQPGQGPETQYF
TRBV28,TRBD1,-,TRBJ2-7,TGTGCCAGCAGTTTAGGACAGGGGGACGAGCAGTACTTC,CASSLGQGDEQYF
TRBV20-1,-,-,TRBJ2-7,TGCAGTGCTAGAGGGGGTGGGGCAGCCACCTCCTACGAGCAGTACTTC,CSARGGGAATSYEQYF
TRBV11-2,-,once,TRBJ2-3,TGTGCCAGCACTTCGGCCTCCAGGGACAGCACAGATACGCAGTATTTT,CASTSASRDSTDTQYF
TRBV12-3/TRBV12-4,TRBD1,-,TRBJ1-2,TGTGCCAGCAGTTTGAGGACAGGGGGTGGGTATGGCTACACCTTC,CASSLRTGGGYGYTF
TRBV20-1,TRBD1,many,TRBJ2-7,TGCAGTGCTAACCCTGGGACAGGGGACTACGAGCAGTACTTC,CSANPGTGDYEQYF
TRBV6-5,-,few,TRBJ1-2,TGTGCCAGCAGTTACTCCGGTTCCGATGGCTACACCTTC,CASSYSGSDGYTF
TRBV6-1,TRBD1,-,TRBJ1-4,TGTGCCAGCAGGGAGACAGGGGGCGAAGGAAAACTGTTTTTT,CASRETGGEGKLFF
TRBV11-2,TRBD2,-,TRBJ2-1,TGTGCCAGCAGCTCCCCGCGGGAGAACAATGAGCAGTTCTTC,CASSSPRENNEQFF
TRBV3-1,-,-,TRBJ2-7,TGTGCCAGCAGCCGCTGGAGGGGCGAGCAGTACTTC,CASSRWRGEQYF
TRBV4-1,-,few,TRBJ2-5,TGCGCCAGCAGCCAAGATCGTAGGGGAGAGACCCAGTACTTC,CASSQDRRGETQYF
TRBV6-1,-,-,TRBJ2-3,TGTGCCAGCAGACCCCTAGCCAGTACGCAGTATTTT,CASRPLASTQYF
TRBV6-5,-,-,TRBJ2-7,TGTGCCGGGGCAGGGTCAAATGAGCAGTACTTC,CAGAGSNEQYF
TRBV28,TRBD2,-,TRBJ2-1,TGTGCCAGCAGACCGCCAAGACTAGCTGGTGAGCAGTTCTTC,CASRPPRLAGEQFF
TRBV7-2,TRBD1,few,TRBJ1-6,TGTGCCAGCAGCTTGAGCAGGGGGGATTATAATTCACCCCTCCACTTT,CASSLSRGDYNSPLHF
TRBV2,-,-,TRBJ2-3,TGTGCCAGCGGGGACGGTCAGTGGGTGTATTTT,CASGDGQWVYF
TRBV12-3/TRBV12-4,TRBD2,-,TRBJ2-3,TGTGCCGGCACCGGGACTAGCGGGGGAGATACGCAGTATTTT,CAGTGTSGGDTQYF
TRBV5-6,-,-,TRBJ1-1,TGTGCCAGCAGCTGGGTGGGAAGGACTGAAGCTTTCTTT,CASSWVGRTEAFF
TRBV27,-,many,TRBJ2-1,TGTGCCAGCAGTGTGGTCTCCTACAATGAGCAGTTCTTC,CASSVVSYNEQFF
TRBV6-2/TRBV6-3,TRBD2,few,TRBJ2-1,TGTGCCAGCAGTTATAAGCTCGGGGGGGACAATGAGCAGTTCTTC,CASSYKLGGDNEQFF
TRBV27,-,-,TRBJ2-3,TGTGCCAGCAGTTTCTACGGAGGAGGAACAGATACGCAGTATTTT,CASSFYGGGTDTQYF
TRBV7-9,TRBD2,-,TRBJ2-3,TGTGCCAGCAGCCCAGGACTAGAGTATACGCAGTATTTT,CASSPGLEYTQYF
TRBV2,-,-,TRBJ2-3,TGTGCCAGCAGTAGTCCACAGTCCCACCTCACAGATACGCAGTATTTT,CASSSPQSHLTDTQYF
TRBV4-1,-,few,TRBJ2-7,TGCGCCAGCAGCCAAGTTAAATCGACCGCATTCCACGAGCAGTACTTC,CASSQVKSTAFHEQYF
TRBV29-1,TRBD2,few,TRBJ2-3,TGCAGCGCTCAGGGTATTGGCGAGGGAGGGCCCACAGATACGCAGTATTTT,CSAQGIGEGGPTDTQYF
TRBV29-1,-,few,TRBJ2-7,TGCAGCGTTGAAGACCCACACACGGAGACCTACGAGCAGTACTTC,CSVEDPHTETYEQYF
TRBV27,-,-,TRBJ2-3,TGTGCCAGCAGTTTAGGGGCGTACCGCACAGATACGCAGTATTTT,CASSLGAYRTDTQYF
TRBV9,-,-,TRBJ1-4,TGTGCCAGCATCGTAGCTGAGGGAAGCTATAATGAAAAACTGTTTTTT,CASIVAEGSYNEKLFF
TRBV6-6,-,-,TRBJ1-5,TGTGCCAGCAGTTACCTAATTGGCCAGAAAAGGGAGCCCCAGCATTTT,CASSYLIGQKREPQHF
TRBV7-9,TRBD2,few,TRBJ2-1,TGTGCCAGCAGCTTAGGGGGACTAGCGGGAGGAGTGAACAATGAGCAGTTCTTC,CASSLGGLAGGVNNEQFF
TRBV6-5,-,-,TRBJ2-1,TGTGCCAGCAGTTACTCCGGGACTCCGGGGATCAATGAGCAGTTCTTC,CASSYSGTPGINEQFF
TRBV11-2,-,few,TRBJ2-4,TGTGCCAGCAGCTACACCCTAGGGGTAGCCAAAAACATTCAGTACTTC,CASSYTLGVAKNIQYF
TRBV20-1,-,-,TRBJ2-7,TGCAGTGCTAGAACACCAGGGGCCTACGAGCAGTACTTC,CSARTPGAYEQYF